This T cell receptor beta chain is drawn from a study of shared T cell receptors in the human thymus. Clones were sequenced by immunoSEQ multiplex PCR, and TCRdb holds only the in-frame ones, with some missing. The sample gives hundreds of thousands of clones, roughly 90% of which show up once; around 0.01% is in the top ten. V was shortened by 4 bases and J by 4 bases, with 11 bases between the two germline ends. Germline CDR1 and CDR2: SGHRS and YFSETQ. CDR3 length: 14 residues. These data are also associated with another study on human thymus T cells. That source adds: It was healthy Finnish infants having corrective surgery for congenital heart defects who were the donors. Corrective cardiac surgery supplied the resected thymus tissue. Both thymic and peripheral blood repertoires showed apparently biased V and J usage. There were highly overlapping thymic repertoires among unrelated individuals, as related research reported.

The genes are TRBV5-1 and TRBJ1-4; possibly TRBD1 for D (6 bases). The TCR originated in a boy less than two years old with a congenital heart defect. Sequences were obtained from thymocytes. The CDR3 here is CASSHRERNEKLFF. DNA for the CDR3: TGCGCCAGCAGCCACAGGGAACGTAATGAAAAACTGTTTTTT.